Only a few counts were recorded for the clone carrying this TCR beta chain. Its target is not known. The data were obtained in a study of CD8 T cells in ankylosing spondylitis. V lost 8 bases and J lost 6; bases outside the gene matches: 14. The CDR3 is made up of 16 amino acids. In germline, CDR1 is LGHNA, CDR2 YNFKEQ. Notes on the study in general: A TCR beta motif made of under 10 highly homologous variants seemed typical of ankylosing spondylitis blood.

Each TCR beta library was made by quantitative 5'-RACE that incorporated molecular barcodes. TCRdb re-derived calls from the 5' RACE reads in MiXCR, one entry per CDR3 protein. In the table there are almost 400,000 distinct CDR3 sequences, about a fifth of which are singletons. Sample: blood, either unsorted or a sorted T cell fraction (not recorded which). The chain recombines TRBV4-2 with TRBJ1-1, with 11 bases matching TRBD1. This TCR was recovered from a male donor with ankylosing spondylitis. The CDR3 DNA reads TGTGCCAGCCTTACCACCGGGACAGGGGGTGGGGCTGAAGCTTTCTTT. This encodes CASLTTGTGGGAEAFF.